This TCR beta chain was found in a study of CD8+CD57+ T cells in acquired aplastic anemia (dated by TCRdb to 2017 to 2018). In the study overall: DNA extracted from sorted CD4+ and CD8+ cells had a mean of around 3 ug, with a range of roughly 0.17 to 27.4 ug. For healthy donor samples, the average read count was around 9.8 million for CD4+ cells and 11 million to 13 million for CD8+ cells. General findings and caveats noted by the study authors: CD8+ Simpson's diversity did not differ significantly between patients and healthy controls (P=0.060). About 29 CD8+ CDR3 sequences were found to be shared between patients and controls, but these sequences appeared to be highly expressed in patients and within the immunodominant clones of the patients.

In this study, sorted CD4+ and CD8+ T cells from the blood of healthy subjects and of severe aplastic anemia patients had their TCR repertoires deep-sequenced. Ficoll-Paque density gradient centrifugation was used to isolate peripheral blood mononuclear cells. Before DNA was extracted, CD4+ and CD8+ T cells were sorted using either FACS or magnetic beads. Profiling of TCR beta VDJ combinations and CDR3 sequences used genomic DNA as the template. An Illumina HiSeq 2000 was used for TCR repertoire sequencing. As for the original processing: Repertoire assessment relied on Simpson's diversity index, CDR3 size and DJ length profiles, and TRBV/TRBJ rearrangement plots. The most abundant DNA sequence in the deep sequencing data was defined as the immunodominant clone. CDR3 amino acid sequences were screened for sharing across subjects and compared with published repertoires and the VDJdb database. Clones were called with MiXCR by TCRdb after fastp trimmed the public reads at Q25, and only in-frame beta chains were retained. Each CDR3 protein gets just one entry, which takes the most common genes and DNA from the rows behind it. TCRdb, rather than the study authors, made the V and J calls. The sample yields about 180,000 distinct CDR3 sequences; 35% to 50% were counted once. The leading ten clones occupy about 2.9% of the sample.

This clonotype turned up a few times. Its recognized antigen is unknown. No qualities accompany the bases; no much larger clone lies one base away. The receptor comes from a human donor in good health. Source material: sorted CD4+, CD8+, or CD8+CD57+ T cells (not recorded which) from PBMCs.

The nucleotide sequence reads as follows: TGTGCCAGCAGCCAAGACCGGACAGGTACTCAGCCCCAGCATTTT. The translation is CASSQDRTGTQPQHF. The V and J genes are TRBV4-2 and TRBJ1-5; TRBD1 agrees with 7 junctional bases. Measured from the cysteine to the phenylalanine, the CDR3 is 15 residues long. Just the 45-base CDR3 DNA is kept, in frame starting at base 1. The V end gives up 0 bases and the J end 6 bases, leaving 5 bases in the junction not matched to a gene. The germline V gene gives CDR1 as LGHNA and CDR2 as YNFKEQ.